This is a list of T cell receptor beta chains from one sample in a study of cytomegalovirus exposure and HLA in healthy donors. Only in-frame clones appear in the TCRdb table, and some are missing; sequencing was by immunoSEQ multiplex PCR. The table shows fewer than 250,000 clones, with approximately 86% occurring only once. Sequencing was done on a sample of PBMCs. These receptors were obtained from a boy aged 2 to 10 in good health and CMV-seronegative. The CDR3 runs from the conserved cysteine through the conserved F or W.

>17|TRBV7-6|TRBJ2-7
CASSPRTSDSGKYEQYF
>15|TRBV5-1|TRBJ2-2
CASSLSGIGTGELFF
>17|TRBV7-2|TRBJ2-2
CASSPVVGGKDTGELFF
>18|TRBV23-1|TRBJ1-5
CASSQSACKGQGRQPQHF
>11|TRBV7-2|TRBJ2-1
CASSLSYEQFF
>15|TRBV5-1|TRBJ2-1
CASSSTGGEYNEQFF
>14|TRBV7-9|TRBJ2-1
CASSALGIFDEQFF
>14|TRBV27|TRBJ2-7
CASSWLAGEDEQYF
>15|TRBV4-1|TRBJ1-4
CASSQEEDRGEKLFF
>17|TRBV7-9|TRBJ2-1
CASSSPSTSGEPNEQFF
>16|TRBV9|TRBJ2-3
CASSADSGLVADTQYF
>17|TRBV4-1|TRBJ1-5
CASSLAPRGRFHQPQHF
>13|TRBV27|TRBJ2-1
CASSPTSYNEQFF
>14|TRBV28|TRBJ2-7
CASSLRGFPYEQYF
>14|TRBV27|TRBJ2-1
CASSFLSSGDEQFF
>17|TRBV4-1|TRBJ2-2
CASSQVLRLTNTGELFF
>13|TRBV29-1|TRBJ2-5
CSVEGLLQETQYF
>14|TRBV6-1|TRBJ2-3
CASSEQGPTDTQYF
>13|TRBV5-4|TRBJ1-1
CASSRDRGTEAFF
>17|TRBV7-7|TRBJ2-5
CASSLEAGTSAAETQYF
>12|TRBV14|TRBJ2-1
CASSQLPNEQFF
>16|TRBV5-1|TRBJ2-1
CASSLDGTSGLNEQFF
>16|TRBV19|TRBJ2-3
CASSMWTGVLTDTQYF
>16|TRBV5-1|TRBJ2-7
CASSPKTTPSPYEQYF
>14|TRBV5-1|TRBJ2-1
CASGLGGASNEQFF
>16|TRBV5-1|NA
CASSLGQGSGSYEQYF
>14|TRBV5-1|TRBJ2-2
CATHRDTNTGELFF
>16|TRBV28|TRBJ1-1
CASRPRDRRGDTEAFF
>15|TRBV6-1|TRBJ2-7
CASSSPGALIYEQYF
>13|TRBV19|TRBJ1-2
CASSIDTRGGYTF
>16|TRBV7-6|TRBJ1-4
CASSLALGSTNEKLFF
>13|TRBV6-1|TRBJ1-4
CASSYRGNEKLFF
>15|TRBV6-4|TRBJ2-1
CASSDNPGEVSEQFF
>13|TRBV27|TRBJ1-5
CASSPNSYQPQHF
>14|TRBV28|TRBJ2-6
CATRRGSGANVLTF
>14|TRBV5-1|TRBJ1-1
CASSQGHRNTEAFF
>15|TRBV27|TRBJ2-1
CASSKSGGAYNEQFF
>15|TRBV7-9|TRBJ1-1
CASSSRLRSADEAFF
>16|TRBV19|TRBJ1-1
CASSPGTGRGDTEAFF
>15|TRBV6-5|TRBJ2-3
CASTPQQGTTDTQYF
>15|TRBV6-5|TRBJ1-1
CASSPDPTGNTEAFF
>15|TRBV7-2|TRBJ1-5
CASRPPGAGNQPQHF
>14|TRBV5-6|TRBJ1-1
CASSLEGVDTEAFF
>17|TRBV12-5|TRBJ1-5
CASGFFPKTGSNQPQHF
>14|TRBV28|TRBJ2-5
CASSQTTIQETQYF
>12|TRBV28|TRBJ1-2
CASSGQHYGYTF
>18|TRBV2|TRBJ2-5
CASSATAKNRTRQETQYF
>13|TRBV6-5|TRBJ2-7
CASSRGQAHEQYF
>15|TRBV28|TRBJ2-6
CASRGAGSGANVLTF
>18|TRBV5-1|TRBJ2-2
CASSLEASGTTNTGELFF
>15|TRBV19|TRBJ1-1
CASTDQAIWNTEAFF